The rows below give T cell receptor beta chains drawn from one sample of a study of human T cells and chemical hapten exposure. TCRdb reprocessed the RACE reads via MiXCR and lists one record per CDR3 protein. The table has around 150,000 distinct CDR3 sequences, about 15% seen once. Here the sequenced sample was whole blood, taken in connection with sensitization to the hapten diphenylcyclopropenone (DPC). These receptor sequences come from a woman younger than 45 with alopecia areata. Some clones in this sample may be carry-over from other donors' samples. Both conserved end residues are part of each CDR3. A D gene is named only where the DNA matches it firmly. Expanded clones get a size class; other rows say once, few or many, or leave the size out.

CDR3 DNA: TGTGCCAGCAGCTTTGGCGGGGGCACATCAAACATTCAGTACTTC
CDR3 protein: CASSFGGGTSNIQYF
D gene: NA
clone size: few
J gene: TRBJ2-4
V gene: TRBV11-2

CDR3 DNA: TGCAGTGCTAGAGTTCAGGGGGCGGACACTGAAGCTTTCTTT
CDR3 protein: CSARVQGADTEAFF
D gene: TRBD1
clone size: few
J gene: TRBJ1-1
V gene: TRBV20-1

CDR3 DNA: TGTGCCAGCAGTAACCCCTCGAATTCACCCCTCCACTTT
CDR3 protein: CASSNPSNSPLHF
D gene: NA
clone size: NA
J gene: TRBJ1-6
V gene: TRBV6-5

CDR3 DNA: TGTGCCAGCTCACCGGGGGGAGCCTCCTCAGAGCCCCAGCATTTT
CDR3 protein: CASSPGGASSEPQHF
D gene: NA
clone size: NA
J gene: TRBJ1-5
V gene: TRBV18

CDR3 DNA: TGTGCCAGCAGAGAAGGGGGATCCACTGAAGCTTTCTTT
CDR3 protein: CASREGGSTEAFF
D gene: NA
clone size: few
J gene: TRBJ1-1
V gene: TRBV12-3/TRBV12-4

CDR3 DNA: TGCAGTGCTACTGTGACCACACCCCAAGAGACCCAGTACTTC
CDR3 protein: CSATVTTPQETQYF
D gene: NA
clone size: NA
J gene: TRBJ2-5
V gene: TRBV20-1

CDR3 DNA: TGTGCCAGCAGCAAATTAGGGGGACTCGGGTACAATGAGCAGTTCTTC
CDR3 protein: CASSKLGGLGYNEQFF
D gene: NA
clone size: NA
J gene: TRBJ2-1
V gene: TRBV21-1

CDR3 DNA: TGCGCCAGCAACGTTGTACAGGAGAACACCGGGGAGCTGTTTTTT
CDR3 protein: CASNVVQENTGELFF
D gene: NA
clone size: few
J gene: TRBJ2-2
V gene: TRBV5-1

CDR3 DNA: TGTGCCAGCGCCCTCTTAACCAAAAACATTCAGTACTTC
CDR3 protein: CASALLTKNIQYF
D gene: NA
clone size: NA
J gene: TRBJ2-4
V gene: TRBV28

CDR3 DNA: TGTGCCAGCAGCCCCCTTAGCGGGAGTGGAGCCTACGAGCAGTACTTC
CDR3 protein: CASSPLSGSGAYEQYF
D gene: TRBD2
clone size: few
J gene: TRBJ2-7
V gene: TRBV5-4

CDR3 DNA: TGTGCCAGCAGCTCATCCTCCTCCAGAAGCTCCTATAATTCACCCCTCCACTTT
CDR3 protein: CASSSSSSRSSYNSPLHF
D gene: NA
clone size: NA
J gene: TRBJ1-6
V gene: TRBV5-6

CDR3 DNA: TGTGCCTGGGGGCGGGGACAAGCGCCCACAGATACGCAGTATTTT
CDR3 protein: CAWGRGQAPTDTQYF
D gene: NA
clone size: NA
J gene: TRBJ2-3
V gene: TRBV30

CDR3 DNA: TGTGCCAGTAACCGAAACGCGAACACCGGGGAGCTGTTTTTT
CDR3 protein: CASNRNANTGELFF
D gene: NA
clone size: few
J gene: TRBJ2-2
V gene: TRBV19

CDR3 DNA: TGTGCCAGCAGTCCCGGCCCACGATCCGCCGACAATGAGCAGTTCTTC
CDR3 protein: CASSPGPRSADNEQFF
D gene: NA
clone size: few
J gene: TRBJ2-1
V gene: TRBV28

CDR3 DNA: TGTGCCAGCAGGGGGGGCATCTATGGCTACACCTTC
CDR3 protein: CASRGGIYGYTF
D gene: NA
clone size: few
J gene: TRBJ1-2
V gene: TRBV28

CDR3 DNA: TGTGCCAGTGGAGGTAGCAATCAGCCCCAGCATTTT
CDR3 protein: CASGGSNQPQHF
D gene: NA
clone size: few
J gene: TRBJ1-5
V gene: TRBV19

CDR3 DNA: TGTGCCAGCAGCCAAGTGAGGACAGAAGGGACCCAGTACTTC
CDR3 protein: CASSQVRTEGTQYF
D gene: NA
clone size: NA
J gene: TRBJ2-5
V gene: TRBV3-1

CDR3 DNA: TGTGCCAGCAGCTTACACCCGAACACTGAAGCTTTCTTT
CDR3 protein: CASSLHPNTEAFF
D gene: NA
clone size: NA
J gene: TRBJ1-1
V gene: TRBV11-1

CDR3 DNA: TGTGCCAGCAGTTTCCAGCGGAGGGGGAATGAGCAGTTCTTC
CDR3 protein: CASSFQRRGNEQFF
D gene: NA
clone size: few
J gene: TRBJ2-1
V gene: TRBV27

CDR3 DNA: TGTGCCAGCAGTCCCCTTAGCGGGGGGGCTTACGAGCAGTTCTTC
CDR3 protein: CASSPLSGGAYEQFF
D gene: TRBD2
clone size: few
J gene: TRBJ2-1
V gene: TRBV28

CDR3 DNA: TGTGCCAGCACTAGGACAGGGACCAACAATGAGCAGTTCTTC
CDR3 protein: CASTRTGTNNEQFF
D gene: TRBD1
clone size: NA
J gene: TRBJ2-1
V gene: TRBV6-2/TRBV6-3

CDR3 DNA: TGTGCCAGCAGTTATGCACCCCAAAGGATGACAGATACGCAGTATTTT
CDR3 protein: CASSYAPQRMTDTQYF
D gene: NA
clone size: few
J gene: TRBJ2-3
V gene: TRBV6-5

CDR3 DNA: TGTGCCATCAGGAGGACTAGCGGGAGCGTCGGGACCGGGGAGCTGTTTTTT
CDR3 protein: CAIRRTSGSVGTGELFF
D gene: TRBD2
clone size: many
J gene: TRBJ2-2
V gene: TRBV10-3

CDR3 DNA: TGTGCCAGCAGCCAAGATTCGGCAGATACGCAGTATTTT
CDR3 protein: CASSQDSADTQYF
D gene: NA
clone size: few
J gene: TRBJ2-3
V gene: TRBV4-2

CDR3 DNA: TGTGCCAGCAGCCAAGATTCTGACAGGGTGAGGTTACAAGAGACCCAGTACTTC
CDR3 protein: CASSQDSDRVRLQETQYF
D gene: TRBD1
clone size: few
J gene: TRBJ2-5
V gene: TRBV4-2

CDR3 DNA: TGCAGCGTGGAGGCAGGGAGAAATCAGCCCCAGCATTTT
CDR3 protein: CSVEAGRNQPQHF
D gene: NA
clone size: NA
J gene: TRBJ1-5
V gene: TRBV29-1

CDR3 DNA: TGTGCCAGCAGCACTAGCGGGGGGGCCGGTTACAATGAGCAGTTCTTC
CDR3 protein: CASSTSGGAGYNEQFF
D gene: TRBD2
clone size: few
J gene: TRBJ2-1
V gene: TRBV7-2

CDR3 DNA: TGTGCCAGCAGCCCAGAACCCGGGAGTTCTCATAGCTACACCTTC
CDR3 protein: CASSPEPGSSHSYTF
D gene: NA
clone size: many
J gene: TRBJ1-2
V gene: TRBV7-6

CDR3 DNA: TGCGCCAGCAGCCAAGAAACTAGTGATACGCAGTATTTT
CDR3 protein: CASSQETSDTQYF
D gene: NA
clone size: few
J gene: TRBJ2-3
V gene: TRBV4-1

CDR3 DNA: TGTGCCAGCAGCACATTCGACAGATCGAATGAAAAACTGTTTTTT
CDR3 protein: CASSTFDRSNEKLFF
D gene: NA
clone size: few
J gene: TRBJ1-4
V gene: TRBV9

CDR3 DNA: TGTGCCAGCAGTTACCGGGGCCTTTACAATGAGCAGTTCTTC
CDR3 protein: CASSYRGLYNEQFF
D gene: NA
clone size: many
J gene: TRBJ2-1
V gene: TRBV6-2/TRBV6-3

CDR3 DNA: TGTGCCAGCAGCCTACCACAGGGAGTTGGAAACACCATATATTTT
CDR3 protein: CASSLPQGVGNTIYF
D gene: NA
clone size: NA
J gene: TRBJ1-3
V gene: TRBV3-1

CDR3 DNA: TGTGCCAGCAGCGTAACTAGCGGGGGGCCCTACAATGAGCAGTTCTTC
CDR3 protein: CASSVTSGGPYNEQFF
D gene: TRBD2
clone size: few
J gene: TRBJ2-1
V gene: TRBV6-1

CDR3 DNA: TGTGCCAGCAGGTCAGACAGGGGATGGCGGGAGCAGTACTTC
CDR3 protein: CASRSDRGWREQYF
D gene: TRBD1
clone size: few
J gene: TRBJ2-7
V gene: TRBV6-2/TRBV6-3

CDR3 DNA: TGTGCCAGCAGCTTTTCAGGGGCCACTGAAGCTTTCTTT
CDR3 protein: CASSFSGATEAFF
D gene: NA
clone size: many
J gene: TRBJ1-1
V gene: TRBV11-2

CDR3 DNA: TGCGCCAGCAGCCAAGATTCGGGGATTGGACAGCCCCAGCATTTT
CDR3 protein: CASSQDSGIGQPQHF
D gene: NA
clone size: many
J gene: TRBJ1-5
V gene: TRBV4-3

CDR3 DNA: TGTGCCAGCAGCTTAGTACCGGGCGGCGCCCACAATGAGCAGTTCTTC
CDR3 protein: CASSLVPGGAHNEQFF
D gene: NA
clone size: few
J gene: TRBJ2-1
V gene: TRBV11-2

CDR3 DNA: TGCAGTGCTAGAGATCCCAGTGGGAATTCACCCCTCCACTTT
CDR3 protein: CSARDPSGNSPLHF
D gene: NA
clone size: NA
J gene: TRBJ1-6
V gene: TRBV20-1

CDR3 DNA: TGCAGTGCGAGGACAGGGAACTCCTACGAGCAGTACTTC
CDR3 protein: CSARTGNSYEQYF
D gene: TRBD1
clone size: many
J gene: TRBJ2-7
V gene: TRBV20-1

CDR3 DNA: TGCGCCAGTTATCAGGGGGCGCAAAATGAGCAGTTCTTC
CDR3 protein: CASYQGAQNEQFF
D gene: TRBD1
clone size: NA
J gene: TRBJ2-1
V gene: TRBV5-1

CDR3 DNA: TGTGCCAGCAGCTCCCGGACTAGTGGGAGTAGGGAGACCCAGTACTTC
CDR3 protein: CASSSRTSGSRETQYF
D gene: TRBD2
clone size: NA
J gene: TRBJ2-5
V gene: TRBV7-2

CDR3 DNA: TGTGCCATCAGAGGAGGGGATAATGAAAAACTGTTTTTT
CDR3 protein: CAIRGGDNEKLFF
D gene: NA
clone size: few
J gene: TRBJ1-4
V gene: TRBV10-3

CDR3 DNA: TGTGCCAGCAGCTTACGCCCCAGGGCCACCGGGGAGCTGTTTTTT
CDR3 protein: CASSLRPRATGELFF
D gene: NA
clone size: few
J gene: TRBJ2-2
V gene: TRBV7-8

CDR3 DNA: TGTGCCAGCAGCCTCGTCCAGGCGAGTAGCTCCTATAATTCACCCCTCCACTTT
CDR3 protein: CASSLVQASSSYNSPLHF
D gene: NA
clone size: few
J gene: TRBJ1-6
V gene: TRBV7-8

CDR3 DNA: TGCAGTGCTAGAAAGAATAGCGGAGCCGGCTCCTACAATGAGCAGTTCTTC
CDR3 protein: CSARKNSGAGSYNEQFF
D gene: NA
clone size: few
J gene: TRBJ2-1
V gene: TRBV20-1

CDR3 DNA: TGTGCCAGCAGTTACTCGATCCAGCGCCATGAGCAGTTCTTC
CDR3 protein: CASSYSIQRHEQFF
D gene: NA
clone size: few
J gene: TRBJ2-1
V gene: TRBV6-6

CDR3 DNA: TGTGCCAGCAGTTCCCCCGGGGTAGGCAATGAGCAGTTCTTC
CDR3 protein: CASSSPGVGNEQFF
D gene: NA
clone size: few
J gene: TRBJ2-1
V gene: TRBV7-9

CDR3 DNA: TGCGCCAGCGTGACAGGGGTGCACACCGGGGAGCTGTTTTTT
CDR3 protein: CASVTGVHTGELFF
D gene: TRBD1
clone size: few
J gene: TRBJ2-2
V gene: TRBV10-2

CDR3 DNA: TGTGCCAGCAGTTTTAAGGAAGCGGGGGCGGAACTCCAAGAGACCCAGTACTTC
CDR3 protein: CASSFKEAGAELQETQYF
D gene: TRBD2
clone size: few
J gene: TRBJ2-5
V gene: TRBV28

CDR3 DNA: TGTGCCATCAGTGAGGGGGTCTTACGGAATTCACCCCTCCACTTT
CDR3 protein: CAISEGVLRNSPLHF
D gene: NA
clone size: few
J gene: TRBJ1-6
V gene: TRBV10-3

CDR3 DNA: TGTGCCAGCTTTAGCGGGGGCACAGATACGCAGTATTTT
CDR3 protein: CASFSGGTDTQYF
D gene: TRBD2
clone size: few
J gene: TRBJ2-3
V gene: TRBV28

CDR3 DNA: TGTGCCATCAGCGCGGGGAGCAGAGGCAATCAGCCCCAGCATTTT
CDR3 protein: CAISAGSRGNQPQHF
D gene: NA
clone size: few
J gene: TRBJ1-5
V gene: TRBV10-3

CDR3 DNA: TGTGCCAGCAGCCAAGATTGGCGGGGCCAAGAGACCCAGTACTTC
CDR3 protein: CASSQDWRGQETQYF
D gene: NA
clone size: few
J gene: TRBJ2-5
V gene: TRBV3-1

CDR3 DNA: TGTGCCAGCAGCACGGGACAGTATGGATCCGGGGAGCTGTTTTTT
CDR3 protein: CASSTGQYGSGELFF
D gene: TRBD1
clone size: many
J gene: TRBJ2-2
V gene: TRBV11-2

CDR3 DNA: TGTGCCAGCAGCTTAGCGGGAGAGCCTAATTCACCCCTCCACTTT
CDR3 protein: CASSLAGEPNSPLHF
D gene: NA
clone size: NA
J gene: TRBJ1-6
V gene: TRBV7-2

CDR3 DNA: TGTGCCAGCAGCTTAGGGATGGGCCAGCCAGAGACCCAGTACTTC
CDR3 protein: CASSLGMGQPETQYF
D gene: NA
clone size: few
J gene: TRBJ2-5
V gene: TRBV7-2

CDR3 DNA: TGTGCCAGCAGTGAGGGGGCAGGAGGACTCTATGGCTACACCTTC
CDR3 protein: CASSEGAGGLYGYTF
D gene: NA
clone size: few
J gene: TRBJ1-2
V gene: TRBV6-1